One sample yielded the 28 T cell receptor beta chains listed below, sequenced in a study of shared clonotypes between healthy human individuals. Produced via immunoSEQ multiplex PCR; TCRdb's table is partial and in-frame only. The sample lists around 2.1 million clones, 90% to 96% occurring once. The material sequenced was naive CD4+ T cells sorted from blood. This sample's subset: CD45RA+ positively selected. These TCRs come from a man aged 18 to 35 in good health.

This rearrangement joins TRBV7-2 to TRBJ2-7; possibly TRBD1 or TRBD2 for D (5 bases each). Germline V gene lookup returns CDR1 SGHTA and CDR2 FQGNSA. V lost 6 bases and J 6 bases, leaving 18 bases between the germline ends. This CDR3 spans 14 amino acids. The CDR3 here is CASRQPGTAGEQYF. The CDR3 bases are TGTGCCAGCAGACAACCCGGGACCGCGGGCGAGCAGTACTTC.

The chain links TRBV5-1 to TRBJ1-2; possibly TRBD1 for D (6 bases). This CDR3 contains 13 residues. Between the trimmed V and J ends, which lost 3 bases and 4 bases, there was a span of 10 bases. From germline, CDR1 is SGHRS and CDR2 YFSETQ. CDR3 sequence (DNA): TGCGCCAGCAGCTCGGACAGTGTCTATGGCTACACCTTC. Translating it yields CASSSDSVYGYTF.

The chain recombines TRBV5-1 with TRBJ2-7; 7 positions agree with TRBD2. There are 16 residues in the CDR3. Germline CDR1 reads SGHRS; CDR2 reads YFSETQ. J gave up 7 bases and V 0 bases, and 13 bases lay outside the gene matches. DNA of the CDR3: TGCGCCAGCAGCTTGGCCTTGTCCTCACGGGGGGAGGAGCAGTACTTC. Protein: CASSLALSSRGEEQYF.

V gene TRBV30 combines with J gene TRBJ2-4; 7 bases match TRBD1. The CDR3 is 15 amino acids. The junction had 4 bases not matched to a gene; V was cut back by 2 bases and J by 0 bases. The germline CDR1 and CDR2 sequences are GTSNPN and SVGIG (reference sequence). CDR3 coding DNA: TGTGCCTGGAGTAAGGGGGCACTAGCCAAAAACATTCAGTACTTC. This sequence encodes CAWSKGALAKNIQYF.

The J gene is TRBJ1-2, the V gene TRBV18; weak D call: TRBD1 (6 bases). Germline-derived CDR1 and CDR2 are KGHSH and LQKENI. V was pared by 2 bases and J by 8 bases, with 15 bases between. The CDR3 consists of 14 residues. The CDR3 DNA reads TGTGCCAGCTCACCAGCCACAGGGTTGGTGGGCTACACCTTC. Protein sequence: CASSPATGLVGYTF.

The rearrangement uses TRBV7-2 and TRBJ1-2, with 8 bases matching TRBD1. After removal of 1 base from V and 4 bases from J, the junction contained 8 bases not matched to a gene. Germline lookup yields CDR1 SGHTA and CDR2 FQGNSA. The CDR3 consists of 16 residues. DNA for the CDR3: TGTGCCAGCAGCTTAGAGGCAGGGGGCGCGATCTATGGCTACACCTTC. Its translation is CASSLEAGGAIYGYTF.

This clone is a singleton in its sample. V is TRBV11-2 and J is TRBJ1-3, with D possibly TRBD1 on 5 matching bases. Per germline, CDR1 SGHAT and CDR2 FQNNGV. Trimming removed 5 bases at V and 8 bases at J, with 22 bases between. The CDR3 sequence is 16 residues long. The CDR3, as DNA: TGTGCCAGCAGCGCCTCTCATTCAGGGCCGGCGGACACCATATATTTT. It encodes CASSASHSGPADTIYF.

The rearrangement uses TRBV5-1 and TRBJ1-4, with a tentative D call TRBD1 (6 bases). CDR3 size: 15 residues. V was shortened by 0 bases and J by 7 bases, with 13 bases between the two germline ends. Germline V lookup: CDR1 SGHRS, CDR2 YFSETQ. The chain's CDR3 is CASSLVGGSSEKLFF. CDR3 DNA: TGCGCCAGCAGCTTGGTTGGGGGCAGTAGTGAAAAACTGTTTTTT.

The genes are TRBV7-9 and TRBJ2-3; D gene unclear. CDR1 is SEHNR and CDR2 is FQNEAQ in the germline V gene (reference sequence). Deletions cut 5 bases from V and 4 bases from J, with 10 bases between. The CDR3 totals 13 residues. For the CDR3, the DNA is TGTGCCAGCAGCCAACCAGTGGCAGATACGCAGTATTTT. This translates into CASSQPVADTQYF.

The chain is built from TRBV5-1 and TRBJ1-1; no clear D. The length of the CDR3 is 14 residues. Trimming pared 4 bases from V and 6 bases from J, leaving 16 bases between. The germline CDR1 and CDR2 sequences are SGHRS and YFSETQ. Here the CDR3 reads CASSPPGGGSEAFF. Here the CDR3 DNA reads TGCGCCAGCAGCCCCCCCGGCGGCGGCTCTGAAGCTTTCTTT.

This clone was detected only a few times. The genes are TRBV7-8 and TRBJ2-3; no clear D. CDR1 SGHVS and CDR2 FQNEAQ come from the germline V gene. Trimming left V 5 bases short and J 0 bases short, with 9 bases between. The CDR3 spans 14 residues. CDR3 amino acids: CASSPLTSTDTQYF. For the CDR3, the DNA is TGTGCCAGCAGCCCCCTTACTAGCACAGATACGCAGTATTTT.

There are a few counts of this clone. The chain joins TRBV19 to TRBJ2-7; tentatively, D is TRBD1 (6 bases). CDR3 size: 13 residues. Germline V gene sequence: CDR1 LNHDA, CDR2 SQIVND (reference sequence). Trimming cost V 4 bases and J 6 bases, with 13 bases left between them. CDR3 residues: CASSTQQGREQYF. In DNA, the CDR3 is TGTGCCAGTAGTACACAACAGGGTCGCGAGCAGTACTTC.

The chain combines TRBV5-1 with TRBJ2-7, with D possibly TRBD2 on 5 matching bases. Germline V gives CDR1 SGHRS, CDR2 YFSETQ. V lost 9 bases to trimming and J lost 2 bases, with 12 bases between them. The CDR3 spans 12 residues. The CDR3 region is CATPRGTYEQYF. The CDR3 region has the DNA TGCGCCACCCCGAGAGGGACCTACGAGCAGTACTTC.

The J gene is TRBJ2-1, the V gene TRBV19; tentative D call: TRBD1 (5 bases). The V gene lost 3 bases and the J gene lost 4 bases, with 22 bases spanning the gap. The CDR3 is 18 residues long. The V gene's germline CDR1 is LNHDA and CDR2 SQIVND (reference sequence). The CDR3 nucleotides read TGTGCCAGTAGTATTTTCAAATTTGTGACAGATAAATACAATGAGCAGTTCTTC. As protein: CASSIFKFVTDKYNEQFF.

This chain joins TRBV7-9 and TRBJ1-5; 7 bases fit TRBD1. After removal of 3 bases from V and 7 bases from J, the junction contained 6 bases not matched to a gene. This CDR3 region has 14 residues. CDR1 is SEHNR and CDR2 is FQNEAQ in the germline V gene (reference sequence). DNA for the CDR3: TGTGCCAGCAGCTTTGGAGGGGGCAGCCAGCCCCAGCATTTT. Translation: CASSFGGGSQPQHF.

The CDR3 protein is CASSATTSGRSYEQYF. In nucleotides, the CDR3 is TGTGCCAGTAGCGCTACGACTAGCGGTCGCTCCTACGAGCAGTACTTC. The chain combines TRBV19 with TRBJ2-7; TRBD2 aligns across 9 bases. Trimming at V came to 6 bases and at J to 0 bases, leaving 9 bases not matched to a gene. The CDR3 length is 16 residues. Germline CDR1 reads LNHDA; CDR2 reads SQIVND (reference sequence).

This rearrangement joins TRBV6-6 to TRBJ2-3, with D hard to call. Trimming pared 6 bases from V and 4 bases from J, leaving 11 bases between. From germline, CDR1 is MNHNY and CDR2 SVGAGI (reference sequence). This CDR3 is 13 amino acids long. For the CDR3, the DNA is TGTGCCAGCAGCTTTATAGGGCCAGATACGCAGTATTTT. It specifies CASSFIGPDTQYF.

The chain uses TRBV11-2 and TRBJ1-1; D gene unclear. CDR3 length: 15 residues. Trimming left V 1 base short and J 4 bases short, with 13 bases between. The germline gives CDR1 SGHAT, CDR2 FQNNGV. The CDR3 is CASSLVGNLVTEAFF. DNA of the CDR3: TGTGCCAGCAGCTTAGTAGGGAACTTGGTCACTGAAGCTTTCTTT.

J is TRBJ1-1 and V is TRBV6-6; TRBD1 might be the D (6 bases). Looked up from germline, CDR1 is MNHNY and CDR2 is SVGAGI (reference sequence). The CDR3 is 15 amino acids. V was clipped by 6 bases and J by 0 bases, with 14 bases between them. The CDR3 DNA is TGTGCCAGCAGACAACAGGGCCCGATGAACACTGAAGCTTTCTTT. It codes for CASRQQGPMNTEAFF.

Turning to this clone: This sample includes further DNA sequences coding for the same CDR3. V is TRBV6-5 and J is TRBJ2-7, with 10 bases matching TRBD1. Germline lookup yields CDR1 MNHEY and CDR2 SVGAGI. After removal of 6 bases from V and 2 bases from J, the junction contained 4 bases not matched to a gene. The CDR3 has 14 residues. The CDR3 DNA sequence: TGTGCCAGCAGGAGGGGACAGGGGCCCTACGAGCAGTACTTC. Translated: CASRRGQGPYEQYF.

A single count supports this clone. The chain employs TRBV27 and TRBJ2-5; no reliable D call. In germline, CDR1 is MNHEY, CDR2 SMNVEV (reference sequence). V lost 7 bases, J lost 1 base, and 4 bases lay in between. This CDR3 comprises 11 residues. The CDR3 region is CASTTQETQYF. CDR3 nucleotides: TGTGCCAGCACCACCCAAGAGACCCAGTACTTC.

This chain uses TRBV28 with TRBJ2-5; D is possibly TRBD1 (5 bases). The V end lost 7 bases, the J end lost 5 bases, and 20 bases lay between the germline ends. The CDR3 runs to 15 residues. Germline CDR1 and CDR2: MDHEN and SYDVKM. This chain's CDR3 is CASTHAGATAETQYF. CDR3 nucleotide sequence: TGTGCCAGCACCCATGCTGGGGCCACCGCGGAGACCCAGTACTTC.

In regard to this clone: The identical CDR3 is also encoded by other nucleotide sequences in the sample. V is TRBV15 and J is TRBJ2-5; no clear D. Germline V gives CDR1 LNHNV, CDR2 YYDKDF (reference sequence). The ends were cut back, 0 bases at V and 2 bases at J, with 4 bases in the middle. The CDR3 is 13 amino acids. CDR3 region: CATSRDPQETQYF. The CDR3 nucleotides are TGTGCCACCAGCAGAGATCCGCAAGAGACCCAGTACTTC.

The chain carries TRBV6-6 and TRBJ1-3, with D unresolved. The CDR3 sequence is 11 residues long. Germline values: CDR1 MNHNY, CDR2 SVGAGI (reference sequence). Trimming took off 0 bases at V and 14 bases at J, with 8 bases between the two ends. The CDR3 reads CASSYSTVVYF. The CDR3 DNA reads TGTGCCAGCAGTTACTCGACGGTAGTATATTTT.

The gene calls are TRBV7-3 and TRBJ1-1, with 8 bases lining up with TRBD1. The ends lost 6 bases at V and 7 bases at J; junction bases unmatched: 10. CDR1 is SGHTA, CDR2 FQGTGA, per germline. This CDR3 region has 14 residues. CDR3 bases: TGTGCCAGCAGTTCACAGGGGGAAAGTAGTGAAGCTTTCTTT. This gives the protein CASSSQGESSEAFF.

V gene TRBV19 combines with J gene TRBJ2-7; no definite D call. The CDR3 is 16 residues long. Germline CDR1 is LNHDA and CDR2 is SQIVND (reference sequence). V dropped 2 bases and J dropped 7 bases, with 21 bases sitting between them. CDR3 residues: CASSIILQALVREQYF. As DNA, the CDR3 is TGTGCCAGTAGTATAATCCTTCAGGCCCTGGTGAGGGAGCAGTACTTC. Full variable domain (remainder filled in from reference TRBV19 and TRBJ2-7): DGGITQSPKYLFRKEGQNVTLSCEQNLNHDAMYWYRQDPGQGLRLIYYSQIVNDFQKGDIAEGYSVSREKKESFPLTVTSAQKNPTAFYLCASSIILQALVREQYFGPGTRLTVT.

The gene calls are TRBV15 and TRBJ1-1, with 7 nucleotides matching TRBD1. The germline V gene has CDR1 LNHNV and CDR2 YYDKDF (reference sequence). There are 16 residues in the CDR3. The V segment lost 1 base and the J segment 0 bases; nucleotides outside the gene matches: 5. In DNA, the CDR3 is TGTGCCACCAGCAGAGGTGAAACAGGGGTGAACACTGAAGCTTTCTTT. This sequence encodes CATSRGETGVNTEAFF.

As DNA, the CDR3 is TGTGCCAGCAGTTTCGGGGCAGGAGACTATGGCTACACCTTC. Translated, it gives CASSFGAGDYGYTF. The genes are TRBV27 and TRBJ1-2, with D possibly matching TRBD1 (5 bases). Germline CDR1 reads MNHEY; CDR2 reads SMNVEV (reference sequence). The length of the CDR3 is 14 residues. V dropped 3 bases and J dropped 3 bases, with 11 bases sitting between them.